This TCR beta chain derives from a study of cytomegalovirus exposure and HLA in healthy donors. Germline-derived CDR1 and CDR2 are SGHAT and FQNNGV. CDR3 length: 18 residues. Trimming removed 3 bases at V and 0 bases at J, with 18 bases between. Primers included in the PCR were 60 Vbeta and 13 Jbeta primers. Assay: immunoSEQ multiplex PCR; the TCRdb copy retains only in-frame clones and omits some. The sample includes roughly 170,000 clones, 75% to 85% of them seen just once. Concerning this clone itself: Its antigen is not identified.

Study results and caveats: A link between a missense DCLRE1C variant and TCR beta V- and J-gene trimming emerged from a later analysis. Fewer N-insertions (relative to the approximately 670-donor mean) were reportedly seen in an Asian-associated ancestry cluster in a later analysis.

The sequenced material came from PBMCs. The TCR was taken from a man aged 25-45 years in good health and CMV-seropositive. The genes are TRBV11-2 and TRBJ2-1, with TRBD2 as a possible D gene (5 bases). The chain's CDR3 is CASSFHGPLAPSYNEQFF. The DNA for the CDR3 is TGTGCCAGCAGCTTTCACGGTCCGCTAGCTCCCTCCTACAATGAGCAGTTCTTC.